This T cell receptor (beta chain) was documented in a study of cytomegalovirus exposure and HLA in healthy donors (TCRdb year 2017). Background on the whole study: An earlier analysis of about 530 of the donors reported over 250 Gb of sequence data and around 100 million unique TCR beta sequences obtained from about 179 million T cells. A later analysis re-examined previously published TCR beta repertoires from hundreds of donors and added high-resolution HLA genotyping to investigate patterns of TCR occurrence. Roughly 300 gigabases of sequencing data and 70 million to 95 million unique TCR sequences made up an early release that covered 500 to 700 HLA-typed donors. The study aimed to test whether cataloging public T cell receptors could reveal signatures of past pathogen exposure. Four or five DR-DQ haplotypes were handled as single units for association and clustering, since linkage in the cohort was strong. The later analysis used no new phenotypic data to find candidate immune exposures, relying instead on TCR beta sequences and their occurrence across donors. On average, roughly 250,000 unique TCR beta nucleotide sequences were sequenced per donor among a few hundred genotyped donors of the cohort, with about 19% of those sequences being non-productive. Besides the first cohort of roughly 700 subjects, a separate validation cohort made up of roughly 120 different subjects was used. Of the 350 to 400 genotyped donors, around 81% fell in the genetic ancestry cluster associated with self-reported Caucasian donors. Alongside the repertoire data, information on donor age, sex, ethnicity and CMV serostatus was compiled. HLA typing included class I and class II loci at four-digit resolution. Using immunosequencing, the study profiled T cell repertoires from 500 to 800 subjects and related those repertoires to cytomegalovirus serostatus. High-throughput TCR immunosequencing, statistical association of individual TCRs with disease status, and machine learning were combined to predict cytomegalovirus infection status. To decide whether each TCR beta V gene segment behaved as functional or pseudogenic, an earlier analysis of 587 of the donors relied on high-throughput TCR beta sequencing. All discovery cohort repertoires had been generated using a single sequencing platform. Genome-wide SNP genotypes for about 55% of the roughly 670 donors were used in a later genetic analysis, which treated that subset as a discovery cohort. The number of typed donors differed by locus: about 629-630 for A, B, C, DRB1 and DQB1; about 520 for DQA1; approximately 610 for DPA1; and roughly 470 for DPB1. General study outcomes and caveats: Several of the top co-occurrence clusters appeared to be linked to parvovirus B19, influenza, CMV and Epstein-Barr virus, according to a later analysis. Three of the identified cytomegalovirus-associated TCR beta chains were confirmed in vitro to be specific for cytomegalovirus antigens. A further reported finding was that TCR beta sequences accurately predicted the HLA-A and HLA-B alleles for most subjects in the first cohort. Cytomegalovirus status was reported to be diagnosed by the classifier with high specificity and sensitivity in both the original and validation cohorts. Correlated functional status among segregating V segments might reflect linkage disequilibrium, but an unknown experimental factor could not be ruled out. In a later analysis, the rate of TCR association differed among HLA loci, with DRB1 alleles having the most associated TCRs and HLA-C alleles having the fewest. In an earlier analysis of about 600 of the donors, most TCR beta V segments appeared in productive rearrangements about 90% or about 30% of the time, broadly matching IMGT annotations. A later analysis associated about 16,000 TCR beta sequences with specific HLA alleles at a false discovery rate of 0.05. In a later genetic analysis, fewer N-insertions in productive TCRs were reported among donors in an Asian-associated ancestry cluster than the roughly 700-donor mean. Sequencing depth was assumed to be roughly uniform across donors in the presence/absence analyses, though that assumption may not hold. While some public TCRs were present in many individuals, most TCR sequences turned up only very rarely across donors. The authors suggested that the approach could potentially be generalized to other disease states and immunological phenotypes. The study listed 150 to 200 TCR beta chains as associated with cytomegalovirus. HLA typing was unavailable for some donors at each locus, so association tests used only the typed subset. CMV serostatus was the only immune exposure information available for the cohort. In a later analysis, HLA-associated TCR beta chains were found to be more clonally expanded and to have lower generation probabilities than equally common non-associated chains. An association between a missense DCLRE1C variant and V-gene and J-gene trimming of TCR beta chains was found in a later genetic analysis and replicated in an independent cohort. A cluster of highly shared sequence variants was judged likely to be a technical artifact of the sequencing pipeline. In this cohort, only TCR beta chains were sequenced, and detectable features were limited by the absence of alpha or paired-chain data. When HLA alleles, especially DR and DQ, strongly co-occurred, TCR associations were difficult to assign to individual alleles. According to a later analysis, most CMV-associated TCR beta chains appeared to be HLA-restricted, and the HLA associations seemed to be driven largely by CMV exposure. Some IMGT-functional V segments, including TRBV6-2 and TRBV6-3, could not be told apart with the 87-base-pair reads, so those segments were excluded. Approximately 16 rarely observed V segments, including chromosome 9 orphons, were excluded from the earlier analysis of some 590 of the donors because counts were too low.

The library was made by the immunoSEQ multiplex PCR assay. For the multiplex PCR, a mixture combining 60 forward primers for TCR Vbeta segments and 13 reverse primers for TCR Jbeta segments was used. The CDR3 region of rearranged TCR beta genes was amplified from genomic DNA by a multiplex PCR assay. Amplified TCR beta libraries were sequenced as 87-base-pair reads on the Illumina HiSeq System. Per the source publication's procedure: A later analysis counted approximately 76 million unique TCR beta chains across the 640 or so repertoires, and around 9.9 million of these chains were shared by at least two donors. To remove PCR and sequencing errors, raw reads were error-corrected and collapsed into unique sequences using a nearest-neighbor algorithm that merged closely related sequences. V, D and J gene segments were assigned by aligning CDR3 sequences to IMGT reference sequences. For a sequence to be retained, a match of at least six nucleotides was required to both a V gene segment and a J gene segment. Rearrangements were classified as productive when the CDR3 lacked stop codons and remained in frame with V and J, and all other rearrangements were classified as non-productive. Following IMGT convention, CDR3 was defined as the stretch from the second conserved V-encoded cysteine to the conserved J-encoded phenylalanine. In an earlier analysis of just under 600 of the donors, sequences lacking an unambiguous match to a single V gene segment were excluded. An earlier analysis of some 610 of the donors called V segments functional above 56.7% productive rearrangements and segregating when the between-donor standard deviation exceeded 5%. To diagnose cytomegalovirus status from the catalog of TCR beta chain sequences, a statistical classification framework was built. V and J gene assignment, in a later analysis, came from comparing TCR nucleotide sequences with IMGT/GENE-DB human TR gene sequences. Using the TCRdist pipeline, a later analysis assigned CDR3 sequences along with most-parsimonious VDJ recombination scenarios. A later analysis defined each TCR beta chain by its CDR3 amino acid sequence plus V-gene family, and excluded reads lacking a unique V-gene family. A later analysis removed several hundred highly shared, low-generation-probability nucleotide sequences to deal with suspected cross-contamination and a sequencing artifact. In a later analysis, a clonal expansion index was calculated for each public chain from normalized within-repertoire ranks of inferred template counts. Generation probabilities in a later analysis came from a VDJ recombination model fitted to out-of-frame rearrangements, and those results were checked against IGoR. A later analysis scored TCR-TCR, TCR-HLA and TCR-CMV co-occurrence with hypergeometric tests, applying a repertoire-size bias correction to TCR pairs. False discovery rates were estimated in a later analysis by permuting HLA or CMV assignments 20 times. A later analysis grouped co-occurring TCRs with DBSCAN, adding TCRdist sequence similarity when clustering within HLA-allele-positive subsets. Repertoires with fewer than 30,000 or more than 120,000 public chains were left out of co-occurrence clustering, as were five repertoires with anomalous nucleotide sharing. TCRdb provides this immuneACCESS table in a form limited to in-frame rearrangements. Some clones are lacking; in checked studies, under half of them reflect an unresolved V gene, and why the rest are absent is not known. V and J calls and clone size are given by that table; D and trimming were obtained from the DNA. This sample is represented by some 110,000 clones; around three quarters of them were singletons. Jointly, the top ten make up 3% of the sample.

Worth noting for this clone: The antigen it recognizes is unknown. Within one base of it there is no much larger clone, and no base qualities were kept.

Trimming removed 2 bases from V and 2 bases from J, leaving 11 bases between the germline ends. The germline V gene gives CDR1 as SGHRS and CDR2 as YFSETQ. Inclusive of the bounding cysteine and phenylalanine, the CDR3 is 14 residues long. Only CDR3 DNA is held: 42 bases, read in frame from base 1. In total, 500 to 700 healthy bone marrow donors made up the cohort. Cohort members were all nominally healthy when sampled, although unrecorded immune exposures were likely present. The donor was CMV seropositive and belonged to the group of about 290 seropositive cohort members. A peripheral blood sample was collected from each donor, and TCR beta sequencing was performed on peripheral blood mononuclear cells. Genomic DNA was extracted from the blood cell samples with the Qiagen DNeasy Blood Extraction Kit.

Sample: PBMCs. The receptor's source is a woman aged 18-29 years in good health and CMV-seropositive. Recombination linked TRBV5-1 to TRBJ2-7; TRBD2 is possibly the D segment (6 matching bases). CDR3 reads: CASSFTGLPYEQYF. The sequenced DNA is TGCGCCAGCAGCTTTACGGGACTTCCCTACGAGCAGTACTTC.